One T cell receptor (beta chain) is described in this entry. This specimen includes other DNA sequences encoding the same CDR3. Looked up from germline, CDR1 is MDHEN and CDR2 is SYDVKM. The V gene lost 3 bases and the J gene lost 6 bases, with 11 bases spanning the gap. The CDR3 extends over 14 amino acids. These data originate in a study of sequential checkpoint blockade in melanoma. As to treatment: randomized to nivolumab then ipilimumab (arm A) or the reverse (arm B). The data were produced by immunoSEQ multiplex PCR, yet TCRdb's version contains in-frame clones alone and is incomplete. The table has 10,000 to 15,000 clones, 20% to 30% seen once.

Source: tumor tissue (inferred from file names), taken from a patient given nivolumab and ipilimumab in sequence. The clonotype originates from a human donor with melanoma. The chain has TRBV28 and TRBJ1-4; D perhaps matches TRBD1 (6 bases). DNA for the CDR3: TGTGCCAGCAGTTTTAGACAGGTCGATGAAAAACTGTTTTTT. Translating gives CASSFRQVDEKLFF. Full variable domain (remainder filled in from reference TRBV28 and TRBJ1-4): DVKVTQSSRYLVKRTGEKVFLECVQDMDHENMFWYRQDPGLGLRLIYFSYDVKMKEKGDIPEGYSVSREKKERFSLILESASTNQTSMYLCASSFRQVDEKLFFGSGTQLSVL.